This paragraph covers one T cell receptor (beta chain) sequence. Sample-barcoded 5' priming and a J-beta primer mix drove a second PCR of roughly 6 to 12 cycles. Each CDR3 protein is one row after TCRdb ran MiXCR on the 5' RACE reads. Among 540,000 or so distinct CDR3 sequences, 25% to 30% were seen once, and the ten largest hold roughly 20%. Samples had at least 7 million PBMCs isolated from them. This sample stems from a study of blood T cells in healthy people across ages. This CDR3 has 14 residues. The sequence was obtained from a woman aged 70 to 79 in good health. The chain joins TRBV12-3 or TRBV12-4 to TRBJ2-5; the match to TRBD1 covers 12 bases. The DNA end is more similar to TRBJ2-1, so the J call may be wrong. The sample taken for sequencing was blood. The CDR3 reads CASWDRGLYSEQFF. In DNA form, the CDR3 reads TGTGCCAGCTGGGACAGGGGGCTATATAGTGAGCAGTTCTTC.